Here is one T cell receptor beta chain with its context. Its specificity is not known. The germline gene is not matched at one end of the junction; a read error may be the cause. The length of the CDR3 is 14 residues. Germline CDR1 SGHTA, CDR2 FQGNSA. The sample originates from a study of PD-1 blockade in classical Hodgkin lymphoma. Overall study: Every 2 weeks, patients had 3 mg/kg nivolumab intravenously. Whole-study results and caveats: Baseline diversity resembling that of newly diagnosed patients was seen in complete responders. Whatever underlies the repertoire differences (possibly disease activity or prior therapy) remains undefined.

Every one of the patients relapsed after autologous stem cell transplantation (brentuximab vedotin exposure was variable). The table came from immunoSEQ multiplex PCR; TCRdb's copy has only in-frame clones and leaves some out. Of 25,000 to 35,000 clones in the sample, more than 65% are singletons; the top ten hold less than 4%. The sequences come from peripheral blood mononuclear cells (PBMCs), collected before the second cycle of nivolumab. The receptor comes from a human donor with classical Hodgkin lymphoma. J is TRBJ2-2 and V is TRBV7-2; no clear D. CDR3 in amino acids: CASSFLRNPGELFF. In DNA form, the CDR3 reads TGTGCCAGCAGCTTCCTAAGGAACCCCGGGGAGCTGTTTTTT.